This TCR beta chain was captured by sequencing in a study of blood T cell repertoires in COVID-19. V lost 10 bases to trimming and J lost 8 bases; unmatched junction nucleotides: 14. Germline CDR1 reads MNHNY; CDR2 reads SVGAGI (reference sequence). The CDR3 has 15 amino acids. Per the study methods: Amplifying reference gene primers gave estimates of nucleated cell counts. Produced via immunoSEQ multiplex PCR; TCRdb's table is partial and in-frame only. From that table come the V and J calls and clone size; the DNA was used to work out D and trimming. The table records 180,000 or so clones, roughly 85% of them present only once. This clone showed up just once.

The receptor comes from a man in his sixties with acute or convalescent COVID-19. The source material was peripheral blood. The chain is built from TRBV6-6 and TRBJ1-4, with TRBD1 matching over 9 bases. The DNA of the CDR3 is TGTGCCACCTTTTCTCCGGGACAGGGAGGAGAAAAACTGTTTTTT. Translated: CATFSPGQGGEKLFF.